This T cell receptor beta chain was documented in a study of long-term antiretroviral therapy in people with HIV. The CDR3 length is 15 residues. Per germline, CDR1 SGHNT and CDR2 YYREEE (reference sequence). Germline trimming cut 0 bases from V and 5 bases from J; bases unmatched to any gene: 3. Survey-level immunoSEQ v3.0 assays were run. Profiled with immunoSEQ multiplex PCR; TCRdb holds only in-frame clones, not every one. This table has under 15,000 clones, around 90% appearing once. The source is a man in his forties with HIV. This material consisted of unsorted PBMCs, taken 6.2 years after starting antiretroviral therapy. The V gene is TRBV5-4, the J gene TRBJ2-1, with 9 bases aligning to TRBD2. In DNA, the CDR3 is TGTGCCAGCAGCTTGGCAGCGGGAGGCCACAATGAGCAGTTCTTC. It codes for CASSLAAGGHNEQFF.